This T cell receptor beta chain was recovered during a study of brain T cells in children with intractable seizures. Overall study results and limits: Pre- and post-surgery blood differed in depth, so pre-surgery absences may be undersampling.

For this clone: Its antigen is as yet unknown.

Profiling relied on immunoSEQ multiplex PCR, and the TCRdb table lists in-frame clones only, not all of them. The sample holds around 70,000 clones, roughly 91% seen once. Per germline, CDR1 MGHRA and CDR2 YSYEKL. Trimming cost V 1 base and J 1 base, with 16 bases left between them. The CDR3 is made up of 17 amino acids. Sequences were derived from peripheral blood, sampled at surgery. This TCR derives from a boy less than two years old with tuberous sclerosis and intractable seizures. The V call is TRBV4-1, the J call TRBJ1-1, with D possibly matching TRBD1 (5 bases). The CDR3 region has the DNA TGCGCCAGCAGCCAAGGATCCGGGACGGAGAAGAACACTGAAGCTTTCTTT. Its translation is CASSQGSGTEKNTEAFF.